This TCR beta chain was recovered during a study of T cells after yellow fever vaccination. Study information: Fractions containing few cells were prepared with SMART-Seq v4 Ultra Low Input.

This clonotype was recorded a few times. Its antigen is currently unknown. V was shortened by 0 bases and J by 4 bases, with 6 bases between the two germline ends. Germline assignment: CDR1 LNHNV and CDR2 YYDKDF (reference sequence). The CDR3 is 14 residues long. Study-level points and caveats: Reappearance after the booster was observed for most primary-vaccination clones (about 96% CD4, over 70% CD8). Peak timing came faster in the weaker secondary response, day 5 versus 15.

In making TCR cDNA, 5'RACE template switching added a universal primer site and UMIs to it. TCRdb fed the 5' RACE reads into MiXCR, producing one record per CDR3 protein. The table includes fewer than 450,000 distinct CDR3 sequences, roughly 4% detected once. The chain carries TRBV15 and TRBJ1-4; D not certain. The source is a man aged 18 to 30 who received the YFV17D yellow fever vaccine. Sequenced material: PBMCs, taken 5 days after the yellow fever booster vaccination. The CDR3 nucleotides read TGTGCCACCAGCAGAGAAGTACGTAATGAAAAACTGTTTTTT. It is translated as CATSREVRNEKLFF.